The 16 T cell receptor beta chains below all came from one sample that was sequenced in a study of cytomegalovirus exposure and HLA in healthy donors. PCR primers comprised 60 Vbeta and 13 Jbeta primers. Using immunoSEQ multiplex PCR, the repertoire was profiled, and TCRdb retains in-frame clones only, with some absent. The sample yields roughly 160,000 clones, roughly 80% seen once. The sample taken for sequencing was PBMCs. Receptors were obtained from a female donor in good health and CMV-seronegative.

The genes are TRBV7-2 and TRBJ2-1; 7 nucleotides line up with TRBD2. The trim removed 3 bases at V and 6 bases at J, leaving 8 bases unmatched. Germline V lookup: CDR1 SGHTA, CDR2 FQGNSA. The CDR3 extends over 15 amino acids. The CDR3 sequence: CASSLGDVAGNEQFF. The CDR3, as DNA: TGTGCCAGCAGCTTGGGAGATGTAGCGGGCAATGAGCAGTTCTTC.

The chain is built from TRBV5-4 and TRBJ1-3; D gene unclear. Trimming removed 1 base at V and 6 bases at J, with 11 bases between. The length of the CDR3 is 14 residues. Germline V CDR1 and CDR2: SGHNT, YYREEE (reference sequence). Here the CDR3 DNA reads TGTGCCAGCAGCTTGAACGGACTGGAAAACACCATATATTTT. Translated: CASSLNGLENTIYF.

J is TRBJ2-5 and V is TRBV19, with unresolved D. The assigned J gene may be wrong: the sequence end matches TRBJ2-7 better. Germline V CDR1 and CDR2: LNHDA, SQIVND (reference sequence). This CDR3 is 16 amino acids long. The CDR3 protein is CASSIGGGDLTYEQYF. As DNA, the CDR3 is TGTGCCAGTAGTATAGGTGGCGGAGACTTAACCTACGAGCAGTACTTC.

The V call is TRBV6-5, the J call TRBJ2-2; possibly TRBD2 for D (6 bases). V dropped 6 bases and J dropped 1 base, with 12 bases sitting between them. The CDR3 length is 15 residues. Germline V gene data show CDR1 as MNHEY and CDR2 as SVGAGI. The CDR3 sequence: CASSILGGNTGELFF. The DNA for the CDR3 is TGTGCCAGCAGCATCTTGGGGGGGAACACCGGGGAGCTGTTTTTT.

The genes are TRBV2 and TRBJ2-4, with 9 bases fitting TRBD1. This CDR3 has 14 residues. The junction had 9 bases not matched to a gene; V was cut back by 6 bases and J by 9 bases. Germline values: CDR1 SNHLY, CDR2 FYNNEI. The CDR3 DNA follows: TGTGCCAGCAGGGGGGGCACAGGGGGCGGCATTCAGTACTTC. The encoded protein is CASRGGTGGGIQYF.

The V gene is TRBV6-5, the J gene TRBJ1-1; 7 bases are a match to TRBD1. Unmatched junction bases numbered 9, after V lost 8 bases and J lost 0 bases. The CDR3 covers 15 residues. Germline assignment: CDR1 MNHEY and CDR2 SVGAGI. This CDR3 reads CASPRQGQMNTEAFF. The CDR3 region has the DNA TGTGCCAGCCCAAGGCAGGGACAGATGAACACTGAAGCTTTCTTT.

The chain employs TRBV11-2 and TRBJ2-1, with a weak D call TRBD1 (5 bases). The CDR3 spans 15 residues. Germline V CDR1 and CDR2: SGHAT, FQNNGV. Trimming took off 0 bases at V and 10 bases at J, with 16 bases between the two ends. DNA for the CDR3: TGTGCCAGCAGCTTAGATTCTGTGACAGCGCTAGAGCAGTTCTTC. Residues: CASSLDSVTALEQFF.

The CDR3 reads CASSSRGGVQTQYF. CDR3 coding DNA: TGTGCCAGCTCCTCGCGAGGGGGCGTACAGACCCAGTACTTC. The chain combines TRBV18 with TRBJ2-5; 7 bases map to TRBD1. The CDR3 is 14 residues long. CDR1 is KGHSH and CDR2 is LQKENI in the germline V gene. With V trimmed by 6 bases and J by 6 bases, 10 bases remained unmatched.

This clone was recorded once. The chain joins TRBV4-1 to TRBJ1-1; 9 bases are a match to TRBD1. CDR3 length: 15 residues. The J segment lost 0 bases and the V segment lost 4 bases, leaving 3 bases of the junction unmatched. Germline CDR1 is MGHRA and CDR2 is YSYEKL. The CDR3 region has the DNA TGCGCCAGCAGCCGGGGACAGGGAGTGAACACTGAAGCTTTCTTT. Its translation is CASSRGQGVNTEAFF.

The V and J genes are TRBV19 and TRBJ2-1, with D tentatively TRBD2 (5 bases). The CDR3 has 13 residues. Germline V CDR1 and CDR2: LNHDA, SQIVND (reference sequence). V lost 3 bases and J 6 bases, leaving 9 bases between the germline ends. The CDR3 DNA reads TGTGCCAGTAGTATCGCCGAGGGCAATGAGCAGTTCTTC. Its protein product is CASSIAEGNEQFF.

V is TRBV5-1 and J is TRBJ2-6, with D hard to call. Trimming left V 0 bases short and J 4 bases short, with 8 bases between. This CDR3 spans 15 amino acids. Per germline, CDR1 SGHRS and CDR2 YFSETQ. CDR3 sequence reads: CASSLAAGGANVLTF. The DNA for the CDR3 is TGCGCCAGCAGCTTGGCCGCCGGGGGGGCCAACGTCCTGACTTTC.

The chain links TRBV6-5 to TRBJ2-5; D not certain. The V end lost 5 bases, the J end lost 4 bases, and 17 bases lay between the germline ends. CDR3 length: 15 residues. Germline CDR1 is MNHEY and CDR2 is SVGAGI. The CDR3 coding sequence is TGTGCCAGCAGTCAGGCCCAGAGTCTGGGAGAGACCCAGTACTTC. Protein: CASSQAQSLGETQYF.

The chain is built from TRBV11-2 and TRBJ2-1; TRBD2 is a possible D gene (6 bases). The V end lost 3 bases, the J end lost 7 bases, and 7 bases lay between the germline ends. Looked up from germline, CDR1 is SGHAT and CDR2 is FQNNGV. The CDR3 covers 12 residues. The CDR3 region is CASSLAGNEQFF. For the CDR3, the DNA is TGTGCCAGCAGCTTGGCGGGGAATGAGCAGTTCTTC.

The V and J genes are TRBV7-2 and TRBJ2-1; 8 bases agree with TRBD2. The CDR3 covers 16 residues. Germline CDR1 reads SGHTA; CDR2 reads FQGNSA. With V trimmed by 5 bases and J by 4 bases, 10 bases remained unmatched. CDR3 nucleotide sequence: TGTGCCAGCAGCAGCAGTAGCGGGGAAATTTACAATGAGCAGTTCTTC. Protein product: CASSSSSGEIYNEQFF. The variable domain in full, completed from reference TRBV7-2 and TRBJ2-1, reads GAGVSQSPSNKVTEKGKDVELRCDPISGHTALYWYRQSLGQGLEFLIYFQGNSAPDKSGLPSDRFSAERTGGSVSTLTIQRTQQEDSAVYLCASSSSSGEIYNEQFFGPGTRLTVL.

The J gene is TRBJ2-7, the V gene TRBV27; 7 bases are a match to TRBD1. V lost 6 bases and J lost 5; bases outside the gene matches: 4. Per germline, CDR1 MNHEY and CDR2 SMNVEV (reference sequence). The CDR3 runs to 12 residues. The CDR3 region is CASSRGSHEQYF. CDR3 nucleotide sequence: TGTGCCAGCAGCAGGGGGTCCCACGAGCAGTACTTC.

The V gene is TRBV19, the J gene TRBJ1-2; no clear D. The germline gives CDR1 LNHDA, CDR2 SQIVND (reference sequence). The CDR3 is made up of 12 amino acids. V gave up 8 bases and J gave up 4 bases, with 11 bases separating them. CDR3 protein: CASGPVSYGYTF. DNA for the CDR3: TGTGCCAGTGGGCCAGTGTCCTATGGCTACACCTTC.